The clone carrying this TCR beta chain has a handful of counts. This entry comes from a study of T cell changes during pregnancy in multiple sclerosis. Clones were sequenced by immunoSEQ multiplex PCR, and TCRdb holds only the in-frame ones, with some missing. The data show tens of thousands of clones, 85% to 95% seen once. V gave up 3 bases and J gave up 3 bases, with 12 bases separating them. This CDR3 has 14 amino acids. The germline gives CDR1 SGDLS, CDR2 YYNGEE. The chain carries TRBV9 and TRBJ1-1; D is possibly TRBD1 (6 bases). The TCR comes from a female donor in good health, enrolled as a control in a pregnancy study. The material was peripheral blood, obtained in the third trimester of pregnancy. CDR3 protein: CASSGQVRDTEAFF. CDR3 nucleotide sequence: TGTGCCAGCAGCGGACAGGTGAGGGACACTGAAGCTTTCTTT. Full variable domain (missing parts from reference TRBV9 and TRBJ1-1): DSGVTQTPKHLITATGQRVTLRCSPRSGDLSVYWYQQSLDQGLQFLIQYYNGEERAKGNILERFSAQQFPDLHSELNLSSLELGDSALYFCASSGQVRDTEAFFGQGTRLTVV.